This T cell receptor (beta chain) is drawn from a study of cytomegalovirus exposure and HLA in healthy donors. Whole-study results and caveats: Most sequenced TCRs were rare (though some public TCRs occurred in many donors).

Note on this clone: Antigen: not known.

Clones were read by immunoSEQ multiplex PCR, and TCRdb kept only the in-frame ones, dropping some. The sample includes around 140,000 clones, roughly 89% seen only once; the top ten take 1% to 1.5%. This TCR came from a woman between 18 and 29 years old in good health and CMV-seronegative. The sequenced sample was PBMCs.

The CDR3 reads CASSLSDNRVGEQFF. CDR3 DNA: TGTGCCAGCAGTTTATCGGACAACAGGGTAGGGGAGCAGTTCTTC. The chain couples TRBV27 to TRBJ2-1, with D possibly TRBD1 on 6 matching bases. Germline V gene sequence: CDR1 MNHEY, CDR2 SMNVEV (reference sequence). V dropped 0 bases and J dropped 10 bases, with 16 bases sitting between them. This CDR3 is 15 amino acids long.